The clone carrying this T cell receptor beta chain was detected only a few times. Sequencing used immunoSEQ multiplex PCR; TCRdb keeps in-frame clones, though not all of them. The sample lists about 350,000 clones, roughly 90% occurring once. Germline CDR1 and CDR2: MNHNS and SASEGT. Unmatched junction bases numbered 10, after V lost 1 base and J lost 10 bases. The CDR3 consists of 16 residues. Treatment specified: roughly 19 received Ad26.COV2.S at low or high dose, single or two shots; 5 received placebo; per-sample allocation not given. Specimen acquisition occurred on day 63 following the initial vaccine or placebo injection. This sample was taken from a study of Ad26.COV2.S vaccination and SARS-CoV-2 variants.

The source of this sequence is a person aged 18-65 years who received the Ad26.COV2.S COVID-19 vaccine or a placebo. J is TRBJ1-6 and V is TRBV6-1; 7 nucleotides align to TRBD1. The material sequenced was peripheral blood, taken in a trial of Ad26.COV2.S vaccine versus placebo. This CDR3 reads CASSEDLWTGTSPLHF. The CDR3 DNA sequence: TGTGCCAGCAGTGAAGACCTATGGACAGGAACCTCACCCCTCCACTTT.